Below are 12 T cell receptor beta chains sequenced from a single sample in a study of response to subunit inactivated influenza vaccine. TCRdb reprocessed the RT-PCR reads with MiXCR, giving one entry per CDR3 protein. The sample holds about 570,000 distinct CDR3 sequences; 10% to 12% are singletons and the top ten take roughly 11%. The data also belong to a second study, concerning T cells expressing NK-cell markers. According to that study: For TCR beta, cDNA was produced by 5'RACE template switching with UMIs.

Sequencing was performed on PBMCs from blood, taken on the day of vaccination. The receptors were gathered from a man aged 45 to 65 who received an inactivated influenza vaccine.

This clonotype appeared once. CDR3 nucleotide sequence: TGTGCCTTAATCGGCGGGGGGACTTACAATGAGCAGTTCTTC. Its translation is CALIGGGTYNEQFF. This sequence joins TRBV7-9 and TRBJ2-1, with TRBD2 identical over 8 bases. The CDR3 sequence is 14 residues long. Germline V CDR1 and CDR2: SEHNR, FQNEAQ (reference sequence). After removal of 11 bases from V and 4 bases from J, the junction contained 10 bases not matched to a gene.

The V call is TRBV7-9, the J call TRBJ2-7; TRBD1 matches 10 bases. Trimming took 2 bases from V and 4 from J; bases not matched to a gene: 8. The CDR3 sequence is 16 residues long. Germline V gene sequence: CDR1 SEHNR, CDR2 FQNEAQ (reference sequence). The CDR3 spells CASSLTDRGFWYEQYF. The CDR3 coding sequence is TGTGCCAGCAGCTTAACGGACAGGGGGTTTTGGTACGAGCAGTACTTC.

The rearrangement joins TRBV5-1 to TRBJ2-7; TRBD1 matches 11 bases. V lost 3 bases, J lost 3 bases, and 8 bases stayed unmatched. The CDR3 covers 16 residues. CDR1 is SGHRS and CDR2 is YFSETQ in the germline V gene. Written as DNA, the CDR3 is TGCGCCAGCAGCTCGTACCGGGACAGGGGGATCTACGAGCAGTACTTC. Protein: CASSSYRDRGIYEQYF.

The chain has TRBV6-2 or TRBV6-3 and TRBJ2-1; D is unclear. CDR3 length: 13 residues. V was clipped by 7 bases and J by 1 base, with 8 bases between them. From germline, CDR1 is MNHEY and CDR2 SVGEGT. The CDR3 reads CASTNRSYNEQFF. DNA of the CDR3: TGTGCCAGCACAAATCGATCCTACAATGAGCAGTTCTTC.

This clonotype was counted between two and nine times. V usage is TRBV6-6 and J usage is TRBJ2-7; D may be TRBD1 (6 bases). The germline V and J ends were trimmed by 4 bases and 6 bases, with 13 bases remaining between them. This CDR3 comprises 13 residues. Germline V CDR1 and CDR2: MNHNY, SVGAGI (reference sequence). CDR3 bases: TGTGCCAGCAGTTCGACAGGCCGGCGCGAGCAGTACTTC. The encoded protein is CASSSTGRREQYF.

The sample holds many counts of this clonotype. The V gene is TRBV5-1, the J gene TRBJ1-6; no firm D call. CDR1 is SGHRS and CDR2 is YFSETQ in the germline V gene. V lost 2 bases and J lost 1, with 4 bases in between. This CDR3 contains 14 residues. For the CDR3, the DNA is TGCGCCAGCAGCTTACGGTCCTATAATTCACCCCTCCACTTT. It translates to CASSLRSYNSPLHF.

The chain links TRBV20-1 to TRBJ1-4; a weak D match, TRBD1 (5 bases). Trimming cost V 5 bases and J 7 bases, with 11 bases left between them. This CDR3 is 12 amino acids long. Germline CDR1 DFQATT, CDR2 SNEGSKA (reference sequence). The CDR3 sequence: CSALGDGEKLFF. CDR3 bases: TGCAGTGCTTTAGGGGATGGTGAAAAACTGTTTTTT.

This clonotype was detected only a few times. V gene TRBV20-1 combines with J gene TRBJ2-7, with 7 bases aligning to TRBD2. Trimming at V came to 7 bases and at J to 4 bases, leaving 13 bases not matched to a gene. Germline loops: CDR1 DFQATT, CDR2 SNEGSKA (reference sequence). This CDR3 has 14 amino acids. DNA of the CDR3: TGCAGTGGTGAAGTGTTACTCGGGGGGTACGAGCAGTACTTC. It specifies CSGEVLLGGYEQYF.

In its sample, this clonotype was seen a few times. The chain carries TRBV28 and TRBJ2-7, with 7 bases aligning to TRBD2. The germline gives CDR1 MDHEN, CDR2 SYDVKM. The length of the CDR3 is 13 residues. Trimming removed 7 bases from V and 4 bases from J; junction bases left unmatched: 7. CDR3 in DNA: TGTGCCAGCAACGGCGGGAGCAAGTACGAGCAGTACTTC. It specifies CASNGGSKYEQYF.

This clonotype has more than one count but fewer than ten. The V gene is TRBV7-6, the J gene TRBJ2-1; tentative D call: TRBD2 (5 bases). From germline, CDR1 is SGHVS and CDR2 FNYEAQ. The length of the CDR3 is 13 residues. V was cut by 5 bases and J by 8 bases, with 13 bases left in between. The CDR3 spells CASSRLPTDEQFF. CDR3 nucleotide sequence: TGTGCCAGCAGCCGACTACCTACCGATGAGCAGTTCTTC.

The table lists this clonotype with many counts. The V gene is TRBV4-2, the J gene TRBJ2-3, with D perhaps matching TRBD1 or TRBD2 (6 bases each). Germline lookup yields CDR1 LGHNA and CDR2 YNFKEQ. The V and J ends lost 1 base and 6 bases respectively, with 17 bases between them. This CDR3 is built from 16 residues. Here the CDR3 reads CASSQVGVGGPDTQYF. The CDR3 DNA follows: TGTGCCAGCAGCCAAGTGGGAGTGGGGGGCCCTGATACGCAGTATTTT.

This clonotype was found many times. The chain recombines TRBV6-2 or TRBV6-3 with TRBJ1-5, with D maybe TRBD1 (6 bases). Per germline, CDR1 MNHEY and CDR2 SVGEGT. Trimming removed 6 bases from V and 2 bases from J, with 17 bases in between. This CDR3 is built from 16 residues. For the CDR3, the DNA is TGTGCCAGCAGGGCATCAGGGGTTCTTCGCAATCAGCCCCAGCATTTT. The encoded protein is CASRASGVLRNQPQHF.